Many counts were recorded for the clone carrying this TCR beta chain. What it binds is not known. RNA transcripts provided the template for amplifying TCR beta CDR3 regions. First-round RT-PCR used HTBI primers; second-round multiplex PCR followed. In TCRdb, the multiplex PCR reads were re-called with MiXCR into one record per CDR3 protein. The table has 360,000 or so distinct CDR3 sequences, 15% to 20% seen once. Diagnosis was based on clinical symptoms, serum thyroxine, TRAb, thyroid ultrasound and orbital computed tomography. The data were obtained in a study of Graves' ophthalmopathy and Graves' hyperthyroidism. Between the trimmed V and J ends, which lost 4 bases and 1 base, there was a span of 7 bases. Germline-derived CDR1 and CDR2 are LGHNA and YNFKEQ. The CDR3 loop spans 14 amino acids. Study-level results: From stable hyperthyroidism, ophthalmopathy was separated by a 13-signature model with 87.88% sensitivity and 75% to 82% specificity.

The clonotype originates from a woman between 18 and 30 years old with Graves' ophthalmopathy. Sequencing used peripheral blood. The chain combines TRBV4-2 with TRBJ2-2, with D possibly being TRBD1 (6 bases). Written as DNA, the CDR3 is TGTGCCAGCAGCCGGGGACAGAACACCGGGGAGCTGTTTTTT. This translates into CASSRGQNTGELFF.